This T cell receptor beta chain is from a study of OX40 agonist ivuxolimab in advanced cancers. Assay: immunoSEQ multiplex PCR; the TCRdb copy retains only in-frame clones and omits some. The sample has roughly 15,000 clones; about 77% are singletons. CDR1 is GTSNPN and CDR2 is SVGIG in the germline V gene (reference sequence). Between the trimmed V and J ends, which lost 4 bases and 4 bases, there was a span of 8 bases. The CDR3 has 12 residues. This clone has just one count. The source was CD4+ or CD8+ T cells sorted from blood, collected in a trial of the OX40 agonist ivuxolimab. The source of this sequence is an adult with an advanced solid tumor such as melanoma, head and neck, liver or kidney cancer. The V gene is TRBV30, the J gene TRBJ1-5; the D gene is possibly TRBD1 (5 bases). The CDR3 reads CAWKAGNQPQHF. Here the CDR3 DNA reads TGTGCCTGGAAGGCAGGGAATCAGCCCCAGCATTTT. Filled out from reference TRBV30 and TRBJ1-5, the complete variable domain reads SQTIHQWPATLVQPVGSPLSLECTVEGTSNPNLYWYRQAAGRGLQLLFYSVGIGQISSEVPQNLSASRPQDRQFILSSKKLLLSDSGFYLCAWKAGNQPQHFGDGTRLSIL.